What follows are 10 T cell receptor beta chains derived from one specimen sequenced in a study of post-analysis software for immune sequencing data. Study-level findings and limits: In patients, TRBV5-6, TRBV5-1 and TRBV20-1 belonged to 4 or 5 TRBV segments found more frequently than in controls.

These receptors' antigens are unknown. Sequencing libraries made from TCR beta cDNA carried unique molecular identifiers. TCRdb recomputed calls from the PCR reads with MiXCR, one row per CDR3 protein. The profile shows 700,000 to 900,000 distinct CDR3 sequences, just over 45% of them singletons. Input material: blood. Source of these receptors: a girl aged 5-17 years with multiple sclerosis.

The chain links TRBV6-6 to TRBJ2-5; a weak D match, TRBD1 (6 bases). TRBJ2-7 explains the end of the DNA better; the J call may be wrong. From germline, CDR1 is MNHNY and CDR2 SVGAGI (reference sequence). The CDR3 consists of 13 residues. In nucleotides, the CDR3 is TGTGCCAGCAGTTACGTACAGGGAAACGAGCAGTACTTC. This encodes CASSYVQGNEQYF.

This sequence joins TRBV29-1 and TRBJ1-2; D is ambiguous. V lost 0 bases and J lost 3, with 5 bases in between. CDR1 is SQVTM and CDR2 is ANQGSEA in the germline V gene. The CDR3 contains 12 residues. CDR3 nucleotide sequence: TGCAGCGTTGAAGACATGGACTATGGCTACACCTTC. This codes for CSVEDMDYGYTF.

This clonotype was seen a few times. The genes are TRBV7-9 and TRBJ2-3; D gene uncertain. The germline CDR1 and CDR2 sequences are SEHNR and FQNEAQ (reference sequence). The CDR3 is made up of 16 amino acids. Trimming left V 3 bases short and J 10 bases short, with 23 bases between. This chain's CDR3 is CASSLGGRNPSNAQYF. The CDR3 DNA is TGTGCCAGCAGCTTGGGCGGCCGGAACCCCAGCAATGCGCAGTATTTT.

This chain connects TRBV7-8 to TRBJ2-5; TRBD2 agrees at 11 bases. The germline gives CDR1 SGHVS, CDR2 FQNEAQ. Trimming removed 5 bases from V and 4 bases from J; junction bases left unmatched: 9. The CDR3 extends over 16 amino acids. CDR3 sequence reads: CASSGRLAGLGETQYF. CDR3 coding DNA: TGTGCCAGCAGCGGAAGACTAGCGGGGCTTGGAGAGACCCAGTACTTC. The entire variable domain, with the rest obtained from reference TRBV7-8 and TRBJ2-5, is as follows: GAGVSQSPRYKVAKRGQDVALRCDPISGHVSLFWYQQALGQGPEFLTYFQNEAQLDKSGLPSDRFFAERPEGSVSTLKIQRTQQEDSAVYLCASSGRLAGLGETQYFGPGTRLLVL.

As for this clonotype: One junction end disagrees with the germline gene, perhaps due to a read error. CDR3 sequence: CAGSLDRRSYEQYF. The CDR3 DNA reads TGTGCCGGCAGCTTAGACAGGAGATCCTACGAGCAGTACTTC. V is TRBV7-2 and J is TRBJ2-7, with D perhaps TRBD1 (6 bases). The CDR3 covers 14 residues. Germline V gene data show CDR1 as SGHTA and CDR2 as FQGNSA.

In this sample, this clonotype turned up a few times. The chain combines TRBV12-5 with TRBJ2-3; TRBD1 or TRBD2 may be the D gene (5 bases each). Trimming cost V 3 bases and J 9 bases, with 10 bases left between them. The V gene's germline CDR1 is LGHNT and CDR2 FRNRAP. This CDR3 contains 12 residues. As DNA, the CDR3 is TGTGCTAGTGGTTTCGGGACCCGGACGCAGTATTTT. Translated, it gives CASGFGTRTQYF.

The rearrangement links TRBV6-2 or TRBV6-3 to TRBJ2-1; TRBD2 matches 8 bases. Germline CDR1 is MNHEY and CDR2 is SVGEGT. Trimming cost V 5 bases and J 5 bases; bases outside gene matches: 8. The CDR3 runs to 15 residues. DNA of the CDR3: TGTGCCAGCAGTCAAGCCGGGGGGGGCCACAATGAGCAGTTCTTC. It is translated as CASSQAGGGHNEQFF.

The chain uses TRBV7-2 and TRBJ2-1, with TRBD2 matching over 9 bases. V lost 8 bases and J lost 6; bases outside the gene matches: 11. The V gene's germline CDR1 is SGHTA and CDR2 FQGNSA. The CDR3 runs to 15 residues. This chain's CDR3 is CASGRTSETRNEQFF. In DNA form, the CDR3 reads TGTGCCAGCGGCAGGACTAGCGAGACCCGCAATGAGCAGTTCTTC.

With respect to this clonotype: Its ends do not fully match the called genes, so a read error is possible. The DNA of the CDR3 is TGTGCCAACAGTGAACCCACCAACCAGGGGTCTCTAGAAAAACTGTTTTTT. Translation gives CANSEPTNQGSLEKLFF. The chain carries TRBV25-1 and TRBJ1-4, with D possibly TRBD1 on 6 matching bases. The CDR3 sequence is 17 residues long. In germline, CDR1 is MGHDK, CDR2 SYGVNS.

This chain joins TRBV28 and TRBJ2-7; D call uncertain. The CDR3 is 14 amino acids. Trimming took 1 base from V and 1 from J, leaving 8 bases between them. CDR1 is MDHEN, CDR2 SYDVKM, per germline. CDR3: CASSLSKGSYEQYF. Here the CDR3 DNA reads TGTGCCAGCAGTTTATCCAAGGGATCCTACGAGCAGTACTTC.